One T cell receptor (beta chain) is described in this entry. This record belongs to a study of cytomegalovirus exposure and HLA in healthy donors. Clones were read by immunoSEQ multiplex PCR, and TCRdb kept only the in-frame ones, dropping some. The table shows 90,000 or so clones, with approximately 96% occurring only once. Germline V CDR1 and CDR2: SGHNT, YYREEE (reference sequence). V was clipped by 4 bases and J by 1 base, with 18 bases between them. This CDR3 spans 16 amino acids. The chain combines TRBV5-4 with TRBJ2-7; D might be TRBD1 (6 bases). The specimen was PBMCs. The receptor was derived from a man aged 18 to 30 in good health and CMV-seronegative. CDR3 DNA sequence: TGTGCCAGCAGCCGGAAACTAATAAGGGGGTCCTACGAGCAGTACTTC. This translates into CASSRKLIRGSYEQYF.